The 29 T cell receptor beta chains in this list originate from one sample, sequenced in a study of CD8+CD57+ T cells in acquired aplastic anemia. Profiling of TCR beta VDJ combinations and CDR3 sequences used genomic DNA as template. One entry per CDR3 protein results from TCRdb running MiXCR on the reads. The table lists about 80,000 distinct CDR3 sequences, approximately 46% of them singletons, with around 63% in the top ten. Sequencing used sorted CD4+, CD8+, or CD8+CD57+ T cells (not recorded which) from PBMCs. Receptors were obtained from a human donor in good health, serving as a control.

This clonotype has a count of ten or more. The chain recombines TRBV9 with TRBJ2-1, with no clear D. The germline CDR1 and CDR2 sequences are SGDLS and YYNGEE. V was cut by 2 bases and J by 9 bases, with 9 bases left in between. This CDR3 comprises 12 residues. CDR3 loop: CASSVPMGEQFF. The CDR3 nucleotides read TGTGCCAGCAGCGTCCCTATGGGTGAGCAGTTCTTC.

With regard to this clonotype: One end of the junction varies from germline; a read error may be responsible. This chain uses TRBV14 with TRBJ2-1; D not certain. Germline CDR1 SGHDN, CDR2 FVKESK. This CDR3 is built from 14 residues. CDR3 nucleotide sequence: TGTGCCAGCAGCCAAGTTACACCAAACAATGAGCAGCTCTTC. Its translation: CASSQVTPNNEQLF.

There are a few counts of this clonotype. This sequence joins TRBV12-3 or TRBV12-4 and TRBJ1-1; D not certain. The CDR3 runs 15 residues. The V end was cut by 8 bases, the J end by 1 base, with 17 bases between. The chain's CDR3 is CASDIAVGENTEAFF. Written as DNA, the CDR3 is TGTGCCAGCGATATTGCTGTTGGGGAGAACACTGAAGCTTTCTTT.

J is TRBJ2-1 and V is TRBV2; 8 bases match TRBD2. The tail of the sequence fits TRBJ2-7 better, so the J call may be wrong. Germline CDR1 is SNHLY and CDR2 is FYNNEI. The CDR3 has 15 amino acids. Here the CDR3 DNA reads TGTGCCAGCAGTGAAAACCCGGGGGGGCCCCGGAAGCAGTACTTC. Translated: CASSENPGGPRKQYF.

The CDR3 sequence: CASSHTVPGQGARGYGYTF. The CDR3 bases are TGCGCCAGCAGCCACACAGTCCCGGGACAGGGGGCGCGCGGCTATGGCTACACCTTC. The chain has TRBV4-1 and TRBJ1-2; 12 bases line up with TRBD1. The germline V gene encodes CDR1 MGHRA and CDR2 YSYEKL. The CDR3 is 19 residues long. V lost 3 bases to trimming and J lost 4 bases; unmatched junction nucleotides: 15.

This clonotype was counted at least ten times. The chain carries TRBV15 and TRBJ1-4, with D possibly being TRBD1 (5 bases). The length of the CDR3 is 14 residues. V lost 8 bases and J 4 bases, leaving 14 bases between the germline ends. CDR1 LNHNV and CDR2 YYDKDF come from the germline V gene (reference sequence). CDR3 sequence: CATVRDGNNEKLFF. The CDR3 DNA reads as TGTGCCACCGTCCGGGACGGCAATAATGAAAAACTGTTTTTT.

The chain employs TRBV15 and TRBJ1-1; unclear D gene. CDR3 length equals 15 residues. Germline CDR1 LNHNV, CDR2 YYDKDF (reference sequence). V was cut by 0 bases and J by 4 bases, with 12 bases left in between. This CDR3 is CATSRDRTGSTEAFF. CDR3 nucleotides: TGTGCCACCAGCAGAGATCGGACGGGTAGCACTGAAGCTTTCTTT.

The genes are TRBV20-1 and TRBJ2-7; TRBD1 agrees at 9 bases. Germline CDR1 and CDR2: DFQATT and SNEGSKA (reference sequence). The CDR3 totals 13 residues. The V gene end was trimmed by 6 bases and the J gene end by 3 bases; junction bases not matched to a gene: 6. The CDR3 sequence: CSATGTGFYEQYF. In DNA, the CDR3 is TGCAGTGCAACCGGGACAGGGTTCTACGAGCAGTACTTC.

The CDR3 DNA sequence: TGTGCCAGCAGTCCCTCGGGTCCCGCGCCCCAGCATTTT. Its translation is CASSPSGPAPQHF. The chain carries TRBV27 and TRBJ1-5; unclear D gene. This CDR3 region has 13 residues. Looked up from germline, CDR1 is MNHEY and CDR2 is SMNVEV (reference sequence). V was pared by 5 bases and J by 9 bases, with 14 bases between.

The count of this clonotype is one. The genes are TRBV4-1 and TRBJ1-6; tentative D call: TRBD1 (6 bases). Trimming took off 4 bases at V and 11 bases at J, with 18 bases between the two ends. Germline assignment: CDR1 MGHRA and CDR2 YSYEKL. The CDR3 loop spans 15 amino acids. Written as DNA, the CDR3 is TGCGCCAGCAGCCGTAGCGGGGAGGGGGTCCCACCCCTCCACTTT. Its protein product is CASSRSGEGVPPLHF.

This clonotype was picked up a small number of times. The chain links TRBV6-5 to TRBJ2-5; D is unclear. Germline V gene data show CDR1 as MNHEY and CDR2 as SVGAGI. The ends were cut back, 6 bases at V and 1 base at J, with 12 bases in the middle. The CDR3 totals 14 residues. This chain's CDR3 is CASRKSETQETQYF. CDR3 DNA sequence: TGTGCCAGCAGGAAATCAGAAACCCAAGAGACCCAGTACTTC.

This clonotype was counted many times. The chain is built from TRBV9 and TRBJ2-7; unclear D gene. The germline V gene has CDR1 SGDLS and CDR2 YYNGEE. There are 13 residues in the CDR3. V lost 0 bases and J 7 bases, leaving 11 bases between the germline ends. This CDR3 is CASSVAGRTEQYF. The CDR3 region has the DNA TGTGCCAGCAGCGTAGCAGGTCGTACGGAGCAGTACTTC.

In its sample, this clonotype was seen a few times. The chain uses TRBV5-1 and TRBJ2-3; 7 bases line up with TRBD1. V shed 4 bases, J shed 2 bases, and the junction held 10 bases outside the gene matches. CDR3 size: 16 residues. Germline CDR1 is SGHRS and CDR2 is YFSETQ. CDR3 nucleotides: TGCGCCAGCAGCCTGCCCCCCGACAGGGCCACAGATACGCAGTATTTT. Its translation is CASSLPPDRATDTQYF.

This clonotype turned up a few times. The CDR3 DNA sequence: TGTGCCAGCAGCCTGACAGGGGTGGGACAGCCCCAGCATTTT. Its translation is CASSLTGVGQPQHF. V is TRBV6-1 and J is TRBJ1-5; 8 nucleotides align to TRBD1. The V gene end was trimmed by 6 bases and the J gene end by 7 bases; junction bases not matched to a gene: 8. The CDR3 contains 14 residues. CDR1 and CDR2 (germline): MNHNS, SASEGT.

This clonotype was seen more than once but under ten times. The chain recombines TRBV27 with TRBJ2-7, with 8 bases fitting TRBD1. Germline trimming cut 5 bases from V and 5 bases from J; bases unmatched to any gene: 14. The V gene's germline CDR1 is MNHEY and CDR2 SMNVEV (reference sequence). The CDR3 is 16 amino acids. The CDR3 DNA follows: TGTGCCAGCAGTACCATAGACGGGACAGGCGTCCACGAGCAGTACTTC. Translation gives CASSTIDGTGVHEQYF.

The chain joins TRBV20-1 to TRBJ1-2; no definite D call. CDR3 length: 13 amino acids. CDR1 DFQATT and CDR2 SNEGSKA come from the germline V gene (reference sequence). Trimming pared 6 bases from V and 0 bases from J, leaving 11 bases between. CDR3 sequence reads: CSAPGSTNYGYTF. The CDR3 DNA follows: TGCAGTGCCCCCGGATCGACTAACTATGGCTACACCTTC.

V and J are TRBV7-8 and TRBJ2-7; 11 bases align to TRBD1. Per the germline V gene, CDR1 is SGHVS and CDR2 is FQNEAQ. The CDR3 runs to 16 residues. The J segment lost 3 bases and the V segment lost 4 bases, leaving 8 bases of the junction unmatched. The DNA for the CDR3 is TGTGCCAGCAGCTCGGGGACAGGGGGTCTTCTCTACGAGCAGTACTTC. The encoded protein is CASSSGTGGLLYEQYF. Using reference TRBV7-8 and TRBJ2-7 for the parts outside the CDR3, the full variable domain is GAGVSQSPRYKVAKRGQDVALRCDPISGHVSLFWYQQALGQGPEFLTYFQNEAQLDKSGLPSDRFFAERPEGSVSTLKIQRTQQEDSAVYLCASSSGTGGLLYEQYFGPGTRLTVT.

This chain connects TRBV11-2 to TRBJ1-4; 7 bases match TRBD1. The trim removed 8 bases at V and 8 bases at J, leaving 11 bases unmatched. There are 14 residues in the CDR3. Germline assignment: CDR1 SGHAT and CDR2 FQNNGV. The CDR3 sequence is CASGRQGWQEKLFF. The CDR3 DNA follows: TGTGCCAGCGGTCGACAGGGTTGGCAAGAAAAACTGTTTTTT. The full variable domain, rest sourced from reference TRBV11-2 and TRBJ1-4, is EAGVAQSPRYKIIEKRQSVAFWCNPISGHATLYWYQQILGQGPKLLIQFQNNGVVDDSQLPKDRFSAERLKGVDSTLKIQPAKLEDSAVYLCASGRQGWQEKLFFGSGTQLSVL.

This clonotype appeared a few times. The chain recombines TRBV25-1 with TRBJ2-3; 10 bases map to TRBD2. The CDR3 has 17 amino acids. From germline, CDR1 is MGHDK and CDR2 SYGVNS. V lost 7 bases and J lost 6; bases outside the gene matches: 16. CDR3 region: CASTDWGLAGAGDTQYF. As DNA, the CDR3 is TGTGCCAGCACCGACTGGGGGCTAGCGGGAGCGGGTGATACGCAGTATTTT.

This clonotype was seen repeatedly, ten times or more. The CDR3 loop is CASSVRTGTSGRAGGDTQYF. CDR3 DNA: TGTGCCAGCAGCGTACGGACCGGGACTAGCGGGAGGGCTGGGGGAGATACGCAGTATTTT. The V gene is TRBV9, the J gene TRBJ2-3, with 16 bases lining up with TRBD2. Germline CDR1 is SGDLS and CDR2 is YYNGEE. J gave up 5 bases and V 1 base, and 13 bases lay outside the gene matches. The CDR3 has 20 amino acids. Full variable domain (remainder filled in from reference TRBV9 and TRBJ2-3): DSGVTQTPKHLITATGQRVTLRCSPRSGDLSVYWYQQSLDQGLQFLIQYYNGEERAKGNILERFSAQQFPDLHSELNLSSLELGDSALYFCASSVRTGTSGRAGGDTQYFGPGTRLTVL.

This clonotype was found a few times. V and J are TRBV29-1 and TRBJ2-1; TRBD2 aligns across 10 bases. Germline-derived CDR1 and CDR2 are SQVTM and ANQGSEA. V lost 3 bases to trimming and J lost 8 bases; unmatched junction nucleotides: 10. This CDR3 contains 15 residues. CDR3 DNA sequence: TGCAGCGTTGAGCAGATAGGACTAGCGGACGATGAGCAGTTCTTC. It codes for CSVEQIGLADDEQFF.

The chain couples TRBV10-1 to TRBJ2-7; D is perhaps TRBD1 or TRBD2 (5 bases each). The length of the CDR3 is 12 residues. Germline V lookup: CDR1 WNHNN, CDR2 SYGVQD (reference sequence). The germline V and J ends were trimmed by 8 bases and 3 bases, with 11 bases remaining between them. This CDR3 reads CASRDLYYEQYF. DNA for the CDR3: TGCGCCAGCCGGGACCTATACTACGAGCAGTACTTC.

The V call is TRBV13, the J call TRBJ2-7; TRBD1 agrees at 9 bases. The J segment lost 2 bases and the V segment lost 5 bases, leaving 4 bases of the junction unmatched. Per the germline V gene, CDR1 is PRHDT and CDR2 is FYEKMQ (reference sequence). This CDR3 has 14 amino acids. CDR3 in DNA: TGTGCCAGCAGCCTCGGGACAGGGACCTACGAGCAGTACTTC. The encoded protein is CASSLGTGTYEQYF.

The chain carries TRBV12-3 or TRBV12-4 and TRBJ2-1; 11 positions match TRBD2. The CDR3 spans 14 residues. The ends lost 7 bases at V and 6 bases at J; junction bases unmatched: 5. CDR3 in amino acids: CASTQGTSGNEQFF. CDR3 nucleotide sequence: TGTGCCAGCACCCAGGGGACTAGCGGCAATGAGCAGTTCTTC.

In this sample, this clonotype turned up many times. V is TRBV29-1 and J is TRBJ1-4; D might be TRBD1 (5 bases). The germline gives CDR1 SQVTM, CDR2 ANQGSEA. This CDR3 spans 17 amino acids. The V end lost 1 base, the J end lost 0 bases, and 15 bases lay between the germline ends. CDR3 amino acids: CSVEAETQGATNEKLFF. CDR3 in DNA: TGCAGCGTTGAAGCGGAGACGCAGGGTGCAACTAATGAAAAACTGTTTTTT.

This clonotype has ten or more counts. This sequence joins TRBV20-1 and TRBJ2-7; 8 bases map to TRBD2. This CDR3 is 16 amino acids long. The ends lost 0 bases at V and 4 bases at J; junction bases unmatched: 11. The V gene's germline CDR1 is DFQATT and CDR2 SNEGSKA (reference sequence). CDR3 sequence reads: CSARDEAGALGYEQYF. DNA of the CDR3: TGCAGTGCTAGAGATGAAGCGGGAGCCCTAGGATACGAGCAGTACTTC.

This clonotype has a single count. The V call is TRBV20-1, the J call TRBJ1-6; D may be TRBD1 (5 bases). Germline V gene data show CDR1 as DFQATT and CDR2 as SNEGSKA (reference sequence). The CDR3 sequence is 14 residues long. Trimming pared 3 bases from V and 7 bases from J, leaving 13 bases between. The CDR3 bases are TGCAGTGCTAGCCTTACTGAGGGGAATTCACCCCTCCACTTT. The encoded protein is CSASLTEGNSPLHF.

This clonotype has ten or more counts. This chain joins TRBV16 and TRBJ1-6; 8 positions match TRBD1. The CDR3 spans 16 residues. Germline CDR1 reads KGHSY; CDR2 reads FQNENV. J lost 9 bases, V lost 2 bases, and 9 bases had no gene match. CDR3 sequence: CASSQTTGEVGSPLHF. The CDR3 bases are TGTGCCAGCAGCCAAACGACAGGGGAAGTGGGTTCACCCCTCCACTTT.

This clonotype was detected ten times or more. The CDR3 loop reads CASSFDGIAGAGEQYF. As DNA, the CDR3 is TGTGCCAGCAGCTTTGATGGCATAGCGGGAGCGGGAGAGCAGTACTTC. The rearrangement uses TRBV11-2 and TRBJ2-7; 9 positions agree with TRBD2. The V segment lost 3 bases and the J segment 7 bases; nucleotides outside the gene matches: 13. The CDR3 consists of 16 residues. Per germline, CDR1 SGHAT and CDR2 FQNNGV.